The 28 T cell receptor beta chains reported below all come from one sample, sequenced in a study of cytomegalovirus exposure and HLA in healthy donors. Profiling relied on immunoSEQ multiplex PCR, and the TCRdb table lists in-frame clones only, not all of them. The sample carries 250,000 to 300,000 clones, roughly 90% recorded once. The sequenced material came from PBMCs. These receptors were taken from a woman younger than 35 in good health and CMV-seronegative.

The chain recombines TRBV30 with TRBJ2-1; the match to TRBD2 covers 9 bases. Germline CDR1 is GTSNPN and CDR2 is SVGIG (reference sequence). V dropped 4 bases and J dropped 4; count of bases not matched to a gene: 11. The CDR3 totals 16 residues. CDR3 residues: CAWKVWASGKYNEQFF. CDR3 in DNA: TGTGCCTGGAAGGTCTGGGCTAGCGGGAAATACAATGAGCAGTTCTTC.

The chain recombines TRBV5-4 with TRBJ1-1; 7 bases align to TRBD1. This CDR3 has 16 amino acids. Germline lookup yields CDR1 SGHNT and CDR2 YYREEE (reference sequence). The ends lost 4 bases at V and 0 bases at J; junction bases unmatched: 9. The CDR3 DNA reads TGTGCCAGCAGCCCAACTCCCGACAGGGTGAACACTGAAGCTTTCTTT. This encodes CASSPTPDRVNTEAFF.

The chain employs TRBV28 and TRBJ1-2; tentatively, D is TRBD1 (5 bases). The CDR3 has 13 amino acids. V gave up 7 bases and J gave up 2 bases, with 11 bases separating them. Germline loops: CDR1 MDHEN, CDR2 SYDVKM. In DNA, the CDR3 is TGTGCCAGCAACGCAGGGCGCAACTATGGCTACACCTTC. Residues: CASNAGRNYGYTF.

The chain has TRBV2 and TRBJ2-5; the D gene is possibly TRBD2 (6 bases). Per the germline V gene, CDR1 is SNHLY and CDR2 is FYNNEI. The CDR3 has 13 residues. V was cut by 4 bases and J by 3 bases, with 9 bases left in between. CDR3 DNA sequence: TGTGCCAGCAGTGGGGCTAGCGAAGAGACCCAGTACTTC. It yields the protein CASSGASEETQYF.

This clone has just one count. This specimen includes other DNA sequences encoding the same CDR3. V and J are TRBV18 and TRBJ2-7, with 10 bases lining up with TRBD1. The CDR3 totals 15 residues. Germline V gene lookup returns CDR1 KGHSH and CDR2 LQKENI. After removal of 1 base from V and 2 bases from J, the junction contained 2 bases not matched to a gene. The CDR3 nucleotides are TGTGCCAGCTCACCACGACAGGGGGCTACCTACGAGCAGTACTTC. This encodes CASSPRQGATYEQYF.

The rearrangement links TRBV4-1 to TRBJ2-7; TRBD2 matches at 11 bases. The junction had 7 bases not matched to a gene; V was cut back by 3 bases and J by 3 bases. CDR3 length equals 16 residues. In germline, CDR1 is MGHRA, CDR2 YSYEKL. The CDR3 sequence: CASSHDKLAGVYEQYF. The CDR3 region has the DNA TGCGCCAGCAGCCATGATAAACTAGCGGGGGTCTACGAGCAGTACTTC.

This clone was seen a handful of times. The chain recombines TRBV5-1 with TRBJ1-2, with D unclear. The CDR3 loop spans 15 amino acids. V was trimmed by 4 bases and J by 4 bases, leaving 17 bases between them. Germline values: CDR1 SGHRS, CDR2 YFSETQ. CDR3 in DNA: TGCGCCAGCAGCCCGGAGAGCGGATCGGGCTATGGCTACACCTTC. It yields the protein CASSPESGSGYGYTF.

The CDR3 loop reads CASRGLEASYEQYV. The CDR3 DNA reads TGTGCCAGCCGAGGTTTGGAAGCCAGCTACGAGCAGTACGTC. The chain has TRBV6-5 and TRBJ2-7; D remains unclear. This CDR3 is 14 amino acids long. Trimming removed 8 bases at V and 3 bases at J, with 17 bases between. CDR1 is MNHEY, CDR2 SVGAGI, per germline.

The J gene is TRBJ1-1, the V gene TRBV10-2; unclear D gene. Trimming removed 0 bases at V and 6 bases at J, with 8 bases between. The CDR3 runs to 13 residues. CDR1 is WSHSY and CDR2 is SAAADI in the germline V gene. CDR3 in DNA: TGCGCCAGCAGTGAGTCGAGGTTAGCTGAAGCTTTCTTT. The encoded protein is CASSESRLAEAFF.

The chain is built from TRBV28 and TRBJ2-3; D possibly corresponds to TRBD1 (6 bases). This CDR3 spans 17 amino acids. Germline values: CDR1 MDHEN, CDR2 SYDVKM. Deletions cut 5 bases from V and 0 bases from J, with 18 bases between. In nucleotides, the CDR3 is TGTGCCAGCAGTCCCGCCGGAGAGGGGGAGAGCACAGATACGCAGTATTTT. Residues: CASSPAGEGESTDTQYF.

In DNA form, the CDR3 reads TGTGCCAGCAGCCTCGAAACAGGGGGCCAAGAGACCCAGTACTTC. Its translation is CASSLETGGQETQYF. This rearrangement joins TRBV27 to TRBJ2-5; 8 bases fit TRBD1. Per germline, CDR1 MNHEY and CDR2 SMNVEV (reference sequence). The V and J ends lost 6 bases and 1 base, in that order; junction bases with no gene match: 7. The CDR3 extends over 15 amino acids.

CDR3 sequence reads: CASSVEAPRDTQYF. For the CDR3, the DNA is TGTGCCAGCAGCGTTGAGGCCCCCCGGGATACGCAGTATTTT. The chain employs TRBV9 and TRBJ2-3; D is unclear. The CDR3 runs to 14 residues. The ends were cut back, 2 bases at V and 6 bases at J, with 13 bases in the middle. Germline values: CDR1 SGDLS, CDR2 YYNGEE.

This chain uses TRBV9 with TRBJ2-2; 9 bases align to TRBD2. Germline trimming cut 3 bases from V and 7 bases from J; bases unmatched to any gene: 10. Germline lookup yields CDR1 SGDLS and CDR2 YYNGEE. The CDR3 spans 16 residues. Here the CDR3 reads CASSDPMRGGIGELFF. CDR3 in DNA: TGTGCCAGCAGCGACCCGATGCGGGGGGGCATCGGGGAGCTGTTTTTT.

V and J are TRBV28 and TRBJ2-2, with TRBD1 identical over 10 bases. The trim removed 6 bases at V and 3 bases at J, leaving 4 bases unmatched. CDR3 length equals 15 residues. The germline gives CDR1 MDHEN, CDR2 SYDVKM. The CDR3 here is CASRTGGEYTGELFF. The CDR3 DNA follows: TGTGCCAGCAGGACAGGGGGCGAATACACCGGGGAGCTGTTTTTT.

The chain is built from TRBV30 and TRBJ1-1; D ambiguous. V was clipped by 0 bases and J by 4 bases, with 12 bases between them. Germline CDR1 is GTSNPN and CDR2 is SVGIG (reference sequence). The CDR3 runs to 14 residues. CDR3 sequence (DNA): TGTGCCTGGAGTGTATGGGAAGGGAGCACTGAAGCTTTCTTT. Translated: CAWSVWEGSTEAFF.

This chain connects TRBV9 to TRBJ1-5; D remains ambiguous. V was pared by 4 bases and J by 0 bases, with 14 bases between. The germline gives CDR1 SGDLS, CDR2 YYNGEE. The CDR3 totals 16 residues. The DNA for the CDR3 is TGTGCCAGCAGCCCCGAGGGCCAGGATAGCAATCAGCCCCAGCATTTT. Its protein product is CASSPEGQDSNQPQHF.

The gene calls are TRBV4-2 and TRBJ1-6, with 7 bases identical to TRBD1. Germline V lookup: CDR1 LGHNA, CDR2 YNFKEQ. V trimming: 0 bases; J trimming: 5 bases; junction bases outside the gene matches: 4. This CDR3 has 16 residues. The CDR3 here is CASSQDGTENNSPLHF. Here the CDR3 DNA reads TGTGCCAGCAGCCAAGATGGGACAGAGAATAATTCACCCCTCCACTTT.

This chain links TRBV7-9 with TRBJ2-2; D is ambiguous. This CDR3 has 14 residues. Trimming cost V 1 base and J 7 bases, with 10 bases left between them. The germline V gene has CDR1 SEHNR and CDR2 FQNEAQ (reference sequence). CDR3 region: CASSLVGVHGELFF. CDR3 DNA: TGTGCCAGCAGCTTAGTGGGCGTGCACGGGGAGCTGTTTTTT.

The V and J genes are TRBV1 and TRBJ2-7; no DNA check was done on the table's D call, TRBD2. TRBV1 is flagged as a pseudogene. CDR3 length: 18 residues. CDR3 bases: TGCACCAGCAGCCAAGGGAAGCTAGCGGGGGGCCAATTCTACGAGCAGTACGTC. It yields the protein CTSSQGKLAGGQFYEQYV.

The gene calls are TRBV6-5 and TRBJ1-1; perhaps TRBD1 as D (5 bases). The CDR3 sequence is 12 residues long. Germline CDR1 is MNHEY and CDR2 is SVGAGI. V dropped 7 bases and J dropped 4 bases, with 10 bases sitting between them. CDR3 nucleotide sequence: TGTGCCAGCACCTCGACAGCCACTGAAGCTTTCTTT. It translates to CASTSTATEAFF.

V is TRBV6-1 and J is TRBJ2-7; TRBD2 might be the D (5 bases). This CDR3 region has 15 residues. Germline V gene data show CDR1 as MNHNS and CDR2 as SASEGT. With 3 bases removed from V and 0 bases from J, the gap between germline ends came to 12 bases. This CDR3 reads CASSERASSSYEQYF. The CDR3 DNA follows: TGTGCCAGCAGTGAGCGGGCGTCCAGCTCCTACGAGCAGTACTTC.

The V call is TRBV28, the J call TRBJ2-7, with TRBD2 matching 7 bases. The CDR3 loop spans 14 amino acids. V trimming: 6 bases; J trimming: 4 bases; junction bases outside the gene matches: 9. Germline-derived CDR1 and CDR2 are MDHEN and SYDVKM. Written as DNA, the CDR3 is TGTGCCAGCAGCCCTCTACCGGGGGGTTACGAGCAGTACGTC. Its protein is CASSPLPGGYEQYV.

This chain connects TRBV4-1 to TRBJ2-7; no definite D call. The germline V gene has CDR1 MGHRA and CDR2 YSYEKL. This CDR3 contains 15 residues. The ends were cut back, 5 bases at V and 3 bases at J, with 17 bases in the middle. Written as DNA, the CDR3 is TGCGCCAGCAGCTACGAACTAAATACGTTCTACGAGCAGTACTTC. As protein: CASSYELNTFYEQYF.

This rearrangement joins TRBV6-1 to TRBJ2-3; maybe TRBD2 (6 bases). V lost 3 bases and J lost 0, with 13 bases in between. The CDR3 contains 16 residues. Per the germline V gene, CDR1 is MNHNS and CDR2 is SASEGT. CDR3 nucleotide sequence: TGTGCCAGCAGTGAGTATGGGGGGAGGAGCACAGATACGCAGTATTTT. It specifies CASSEYGGRSTDTQYF.

V usage is TRBV10-1 and J usage is TRBJ2-2; D possibly corresponds to TRBD2 (5 bases). The CDR3 sequence is 16 residues long. The V end was cut by 6 bases, the J end by 0 bases, with 14 bases between. In germline, CDR1 is WNHNN, CDR2 SYGVQD (reference sequence). CDR3 DNA sequence: TGCGCCAGCAGCCCCAGCGGCAGCGCGAACACCGGGGAGCTGTTTTTT. Translation gives CASSPSGSANTGELFF.

The chain links TRBV5-1 to TRBJ1-3; D uncertain. Germline assignment: CDR1 SGHRS and CDR2 YFSETQ. This CDR3 is built from 14 residues. Trimming pared 5 bases from V and 8 bases from J, leaving 17 bases between. The CDR3 nucleotides read TGCGCCAGCAGACGTGGGCCGCCCGGGGACACCATATATTTT. Its translation: CASRRGPPGDTIYF.

This chain links TRBV6-5 with TRBJ2-3, with 9 nucleotides matching TRBD2. With V trimmed by 6 bases and J by 10 bases, 8 bases remained unmatched. The CDR3 runs 13 residues. The V gene's germline CDR1 is MNHEY and CDR2 SVGAGI. In nucleotides, the CDR3 is TGTGCCAGCAGCCAGACTAGCGGTGGTGCGCAGTATTTT. It encodes CASSQTSGGAQYF.

This clone was recorded once. The chain recombines TRBV2 with TRBJ2-5, with 8 bases that match TRBD1. J gave up 5 bases and V 2 bases, and 10 bases lay outside the gene matches. CDR1 SNHLY and CDR2 FYNNEI come from the germline V gene. The CDR3 spans 16 residues. The CDR3, as DNA: TGTGCCAGCAGTGAACCGCACCGACAGGGGTGGGAGACCCAGTACTTC. Protein product: CASSEPHRQGWETQYF.